Below, 14 T cell receptor beta chains from the same sample are listed, as sequenced in a study of patients and donors after allogeneic stem cell transplantation. TCRdb re-analysed the RT-PCR reads in MiXCR, keeping a single row per CDR3 protein. The data contain roughly 960,000 distinct CDR3 sequences, roughly 18% of them seen just once; the ten biggest clones take up 5.5% to 6.5%. Specimen: blood, either unsorted or a sorted T cell fraction (not recorded which). Receptor source: a human donor who was either an allogeneic HSCT recipient or a stem cell or donor lymphocyte infusion donor (not recorded which). It is not recorded whose cells these are; they may come from a transplant donor.

This chain links TRBV25-1 with TRBJ1-6, with D possibly matching TRBD1 (5 bases). V lost 3 bases to trimming and J lost 8 bases, with 14 bases between them. Germline CDR1 is MGHDK and CDR2 is SYGVNS. The CDR3 extends over 15 amino acids. The CDR3 nucleotides read TGTGCCAGCAGTGACCAAACTGGGACCTATTCACCCCTCCACTTT. Translation: CASSDQTGTYSPLHF. The entire variable domain, with the rest obtained from reference TRBV25-1 and TRBJ1-6, is as follows: EADIYQTPRYLVIGTGKKITLECSQTMGHDKMYWYQQDPGMELHLIHYSYGVNSTEKGDLSSESTVSRIRTEHFPLTLESARPSHTSQYLCASSDQTGTYSPLHFGNGTRLTVT.

The chain uses TRBV6-1 and TRBJ1-4; TRBD1 matches at 10 bases. The junction had 8 bases not matched to a gene; V was cut back by 8 bases and J by 8 bases. Germline V gene data show CDR1 as MNHNS and CDR2 as SASEGT. The CDR3 is 14 amino acids. CDR3 protein: CASRNPGQGEKLFF. Here the CDR3 DNA reads TGTGCCAGCCGAAACCCGGGACAGGGGGAAAAACTGTTTTTT.

V and J are TRBV11-2 and TRBJ1-1, with D uncertain. The germline CDR1 and CDR2 sequences are SGHAT and FQNNGV. The CDR3 loop spans 13 amino acids. Trimming removed 3 bases at V and 3 bases at J, with 8 bases between. This CDR3 reads CASSFSTYTEAFF. The CDR3 DNA is TGTGCCAGCAGCTTTAGCACCTACACTGAAGCTTTCTTT.

This clonotype was observed a handful of times. The V call is TRBV6-1, the J call TRBJ2-2; D perhaps matches TRBD1 (6 bases). V gave up 11 bases and J gave up 6 bases, with 25 bases separating them. The CDR3 runs to 16 residues. Germline V lookup: CDR1 MNHNS, CDR2 SASEGT. CDR3: CAVKALALRGSGELFF. For the CDR3, the DNA is TGTGCCGTCAAGGCCCTAGCTTTGAGGGGGTCCGGGGAGCTGTTTTTT.

V and J are TRBV3-1 and TRBJ2-1; D call uncertain. The germline V gene has CDR1 LGHDT and CDR2 YNNKEL (reference sequence). V was clipped by 0 bases and J by 6 bases, with 6 bases between them. The CDR3 spans 13 residues. The CDR3 DNA sequence: TGTGCCAGCAGCCAAGACCCAGCCAATGAGCAGTTCTTC. This gives the protein CASSQDPANEQFF.

This clonotype was counted only a few times. The chain combines TRBV7-9 with TRBJ2-1; D gene unclear. V shed 5 bases and J shed 8 bases, with 7 bases lying between them. The CDR3 contains 11 residues. Germline V CDR1 and CDR2: SEHNR, FQNEAQ (reference sequence). CDR3 sequence reads: CASSQPDEQFF. The CDR3 DNA reads as TGTGCCAGCAGCCAGCCGGATGAGCAGTTCTTC.

This clonotype occurred many times. Written as DNA, the CDR3 is TGCAGCGTCGGAACTAGCGGGAGGGCCAATGAGCAGTTCTTC. It specifies CSVGTSGRANEQFF. The chain uses TRBV29-1 and TRBJ2-1; 13 nucleotides align to TRBD2. After removal of 6 bases from V and 6 bases from J, the junction contained 5 bases not matched to a gene. Germline V gene sequence: CDR1 SQVTM, CDR2 ANQGSEA. The length of the CDR3 is 14 residues.

V gene TRBV12-3 or TRBV12-4 combines with J gene TRBJ2-5; D is possibly TRBD1 (6 bases). The CDR3 runs to 18 residues. V lost 3 bases, J lost 2 bases, and 22 bases lay in between. This CDR3 reads CASSLGFGRGHRQETQYF. The CDR3 DNA sequence: TGTGCCAGCAGTTTGGGTTTCGGCAGGGGCCACCGGCAAGAGACCCAGTACTTC.

The sample holds a few counts of this clonotype. The chain combines TRBV6-1 with TRBJ2-5; TRBD1 is a possible D gene (6 bases). CDR1 and CDR2 (germline): MNHNS, SASEGT. The CDR3 contains 14 residues. Between the trimmed V and J ends, which lost 2 bases and 0 bases, there was a span of 7 bases. This chain's CDR3 is CASSEQGNQETQYF. CDR3 coding DNA: TGTGCCAGCAGTGAACAGGGGAACCAAGAGACCCAGTACTTC.

This clonotype was observed a handful of times. The germline gene is not matched at one end of the junction; a read error may be the cause. The V gene is TRBV6-5, the J gene TRBJ2-1; 10 bases are a match to TRBD2. There are 11 residues in the CDR3. Germline values: CDR1 MNHEY, CDR2 SVGAGI. The CDR3 DNA reads as TGTGCCAGCAGAGCCGGGACTAGCGTGCTCTTC. This gives the protein CASRAGTSVLF.

CDR3 DNA sequence: TGTGCCAGCAGCCCTTCAGGCTGGGGGGCAAAGAACACTGAAGCTTTCTTT. This translates into CASSPSGWGAKNTEAFF. V gene TRBV13 combines with J gene TRBJ1-1; maybe TRBD1 (6 bases). Germline-derived CDR1 and CDR2 are PRHDT and FYEKMQ (reference sequence). The length of the CDR3 is 17 residues. Trimming removed 5 bases from V and 1 base from J, with 20 bases in between.

This clonotype turned up a few times. This sequence joins TRBV10-2 and TRBJ2-3; 13 bases fit TRBD2. Unmatched junction bases numbered 7, after V lost 8 bases and J lost 2 bases. The CDR3 extends over 16 amino acids. Germline CDR1 and CDR2: WSHSY and SAAADI. CDR3 sequence: CASLGGLAGSTDTQYF. The CDR3, as DNA: TGCGCCAGCCTTGGGGGACTAGCGGGGTCCACAGATACGCAGTATTTT.

The genes are TRBV27 and TRBJ1-4; 7 positions agree with TRBD1. Losses at the gene ends were 3 bases for V and 0 bases for J; bases not matched to a gene: 4. Germline loops: CDR1 MNHEY, CDR2 SMNVEV (reference sequence). The CDR3 has 16 residues. CDR3 region: CASSLTGPATNEKLFF. As DNA, the CDR3 is TGTGCCAGCAGTTTGACAGGGCCTGCAACTAATGAAAAACTGTTTTTT.

CDR3 region: CASSRSTRLETQYF. The CDR3, as DNA: TGTGCCAGCAGCCGTTCAACCAGGTTAGAGACCCAGTACTTC. The J gene is TRBJ2-5, the V gene TRBV7-9; no clear D. Trimming stripped 5 bases from V and 4 bases from J, with 14 bases between. Germline V gene sequence: CDR1 SEHNR, CDR2 FQNEAQ (reference sequence). The CDR3 runs to 14 residues.